The clone carrying this TCR beta chain came up a few times. TCR beta CDR3 regions were amplified from RNA transcripts. In the first round, RT-PCR was carried out with HTBI primers, and a multiplex PCR formed the second round. TCRdb ran MiXCR on the multiplex PCR reads and lists one entry per CDR3 protein. The table includes around 1,200,000 distinct CDR3 sequences, 36% detected once. Aged 18 to 65, the patients with hyperthyroidism had under 2 months' duration and were newly diagnosed. Symptoms, serum thyroxine and TRAb, thyroid ultrasound, and orbital computed tomography formed the diagnostic basis. The sample belongs to a study of Graves' ophthalmopathy and Graves' hyperthyroidism. Trimming stripped 0 bases from V and 6 bases from J, with 9 bases between. The CDR3 loop spans 12 amino acids. From germline, CDR1 is GTSNPN and CDR2 SVGIG (reference sequence).

The sample taken for sequencing was peripheral blood or thyroid tissue (not recorded which). The genes are TRBV30 and TRBJ2-7, with D uncertain. The TCR originated in an adult man with Graves' hyperthyroidism. CDR3 loop: CAWSVTPFEQYF. Here the CDR3 DNA reads TGTGCCTGGAGTGTAACCCCCTTCGAGCAGTACTTC.